This is a list of T cell receptor beta chains from one sample in a study of beta chain features in type 1 diabetes. Clones were read by immunoSEQ multiplex PCR, and TCRdb kept only the in-frame ones, dropping some. The repertoire consists of about 320,000 clones, with 14% occurring once and the leading ten covering approximately 6.7%. The sample was central memory CD4+ T cells from blood. The source is a man aged 25-45 years in good health. Both conserved end residues are part of each CDR3. A D gene is named only where the DNA matches it firmly. Rows may omit the clone size; those that give it use once, few, many or a size class.

CDR3nt | CDR3aa | abundance | j_gene | d_gene | v_gene
TGTGCCAGCAGCCATCCCTTGGGGGGACAAGAGACCCAGTACTTC | CASSHPLGGQETQYF | few | TRBJ2-5 | NA | TRBV11-3
TGCGCCAGCCGGACTAGCGGGAGAGCAGATACGCAGTATTTT | CASRTSGRADTQYF | NA | TRBJ2-3 | TRBD2 | TRBV5-1
TGTGCCACCAGCAGACCGGGTCGCGAAAAACTGTTTTTT | CATSRPGREKLFF | NA | TRBJ1-4 | NA | TRBV15
TGCGCCAGCAGTCAATCGACCTCCGGGGGCGAGGAAACTGAAGCTTTCTTT | CASSQSTSGGEETEAFF | few | TRBJ1-1 | NA | TRBV23-1
TGTGCCAGCAGCTTAGCTCAGAGCACAGATACGCAGTATTTT | CASSLAQSTDTQYF | NA | TRBJ2-3 | NA | TRBV7-3
TGTGCCAGTGGTAGGACTGAAGCTTTCTTT | CASGRTEAFF | few | TRBJ1-1 | NA | TRBV19
TGTGCCAGCAGCTTAAAAGGGAGCTACAATGAGCAGTTCTTC | CASSLKGSYNEQFF | many | TRBJ2-1 | NA | TRBV13
TGTGCCAGCAGCCTCCGGGGACTAGATCTTGTACGGGGCTCCTACAATGAGCAGTTCTTC | CASSLRGLDLVRGSYNEQFF | few | TRBJ2-1 | TRBD2 | TRBV27
TGTGCCAGCAGCGCCATAATAGGGACAGGAAACAATGAGCAGTTCTTC | CASSAIIGTGNNEQFF | few | TRBJ2-1 | TRBD1 | TRBV7-9
TGTGCCAGCAGTTCCCCCGGGTTGGGGTTCCGAGAGCAGTTCTTC | CASSSPGLGFREQFF | NA | TRBJ2-1 | NA | TRBV27
TGTGCCAGCAGTGCTCTTCCAGCGGGGTCCACAGATACGCAGTATTTT | CASSALPAGSTDTQYF | NA | TRBJ2-3 | TRBD2 | TRBV25-1